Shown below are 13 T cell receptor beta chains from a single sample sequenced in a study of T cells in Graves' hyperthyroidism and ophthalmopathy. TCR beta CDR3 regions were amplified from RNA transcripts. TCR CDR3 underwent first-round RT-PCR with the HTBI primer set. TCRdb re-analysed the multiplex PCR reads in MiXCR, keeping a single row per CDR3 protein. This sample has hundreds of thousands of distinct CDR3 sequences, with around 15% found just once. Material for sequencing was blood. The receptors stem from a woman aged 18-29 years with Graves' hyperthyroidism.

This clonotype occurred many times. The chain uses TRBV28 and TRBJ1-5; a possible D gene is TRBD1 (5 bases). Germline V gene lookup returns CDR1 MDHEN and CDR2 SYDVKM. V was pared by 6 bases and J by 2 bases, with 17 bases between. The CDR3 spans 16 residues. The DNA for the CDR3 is TGTGCCAGCAGCGGAATCCAGGGTTATCGCAATCAGCCCCAGCATTTT. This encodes CASSGIQGYRNQPQHF.

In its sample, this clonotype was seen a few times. CDR3 nucleotides: TGCAGTGCTAGAGCGTTGATAGCGGGAGAACGTGAGCAGTTCTTC. Translation gives CSARALIAGEREQFF. This chain links TRBV20-1 with TRBJ2-1; 9 bases map to TRBD2. V was clipped by 1 base and J by 9 bases; unmatched bases: 10. CDR1 and CDR2 from the germline V gene are DFQATT and SNEGSKA (reference sequence). This CDR3 spans 15 amino acids.

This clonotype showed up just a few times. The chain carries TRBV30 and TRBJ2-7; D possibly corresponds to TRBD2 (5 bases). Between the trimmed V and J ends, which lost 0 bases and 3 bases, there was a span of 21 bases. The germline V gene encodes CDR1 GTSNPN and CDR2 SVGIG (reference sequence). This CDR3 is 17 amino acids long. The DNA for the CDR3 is TGTGCCTGGAGTGTAGCAGTCGTTCAGACGCGGGTCTACGAGCAGTACTTC. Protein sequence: CAWSVAVVQTRVYEQYF.

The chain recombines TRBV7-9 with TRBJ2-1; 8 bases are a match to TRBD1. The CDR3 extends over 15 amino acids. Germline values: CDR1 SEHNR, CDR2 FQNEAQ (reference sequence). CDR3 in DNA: TGTGCGCTTGTCCGGACAGGGTGGAAGGACAATGAGCAGTTCTTC. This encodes CALVRTGWKDNEQFF. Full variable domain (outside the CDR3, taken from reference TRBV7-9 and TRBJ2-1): DTGVSQNPRHKITKRGQNVTFRCDPISEHNRLYWYRQTLGQGPEFLTYFQNEAQLEKSRLLSDRFSAERPKGSFSTLEIQRTEQGDSAMYLCALVRTGWKDNEQFFGPGTRLTVL.

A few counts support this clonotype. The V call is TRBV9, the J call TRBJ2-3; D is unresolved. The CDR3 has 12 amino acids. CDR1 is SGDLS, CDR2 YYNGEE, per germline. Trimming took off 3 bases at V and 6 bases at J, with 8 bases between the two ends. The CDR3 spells CASSEGWDTQYF. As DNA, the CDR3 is TGTGCCAGCAGCGAAGGATGGGATACGCAGTATTTT.

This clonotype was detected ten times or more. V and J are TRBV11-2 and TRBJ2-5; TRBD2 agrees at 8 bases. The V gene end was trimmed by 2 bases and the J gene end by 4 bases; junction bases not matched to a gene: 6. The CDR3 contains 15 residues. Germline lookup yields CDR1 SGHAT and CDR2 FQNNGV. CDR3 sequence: CASSLLAGSTETQYF. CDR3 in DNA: TGTGCCAGCAGCTTATTAGCGGGGTCGACAGAGACCCAGTACTTC.

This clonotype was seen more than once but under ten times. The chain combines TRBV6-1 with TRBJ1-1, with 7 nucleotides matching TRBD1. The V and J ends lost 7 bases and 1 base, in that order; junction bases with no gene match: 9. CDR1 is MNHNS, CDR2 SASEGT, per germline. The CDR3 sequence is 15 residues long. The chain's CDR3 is CASIRIDRANTEAFF. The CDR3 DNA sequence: TGTGCCAGCATCCGAATTGACAGGGCGAACACTGAAGCTTTCTTT.

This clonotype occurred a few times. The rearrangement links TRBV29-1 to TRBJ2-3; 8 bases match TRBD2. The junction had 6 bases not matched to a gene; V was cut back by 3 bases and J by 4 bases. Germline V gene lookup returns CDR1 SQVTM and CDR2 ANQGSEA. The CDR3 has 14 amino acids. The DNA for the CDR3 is TGCAGCGTTGAGAGACTAGCGAGCGCAGATACGCAGTATTTT. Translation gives CSVERLASADTQYF.

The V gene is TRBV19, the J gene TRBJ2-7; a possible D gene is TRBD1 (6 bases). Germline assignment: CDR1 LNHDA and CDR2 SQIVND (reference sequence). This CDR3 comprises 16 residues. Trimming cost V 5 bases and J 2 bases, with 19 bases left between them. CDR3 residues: CASSAGTPGLTYEQYF. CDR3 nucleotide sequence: TGTGCCAGTAGTGCTGGGACACCAGGTTTGACCTACGAGCAGTACTTC.

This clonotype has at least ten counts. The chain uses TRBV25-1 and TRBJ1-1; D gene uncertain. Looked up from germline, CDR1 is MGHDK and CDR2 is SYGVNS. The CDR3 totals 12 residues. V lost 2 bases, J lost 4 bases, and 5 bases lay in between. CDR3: CASSELGTEAFF. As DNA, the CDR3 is TGTGCCAGCAGTGAACTGGGCACTGAAGCTTTCTTT.

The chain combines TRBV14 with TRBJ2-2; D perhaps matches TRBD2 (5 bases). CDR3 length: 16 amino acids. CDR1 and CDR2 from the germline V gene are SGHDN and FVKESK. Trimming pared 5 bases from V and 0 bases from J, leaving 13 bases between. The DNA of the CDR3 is TGTGCCAGCAGCTCTTCCGGACTCCCGAACACCGGGGAGCTGTTTTTT. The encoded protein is CASSSSGLPNTGELFF.

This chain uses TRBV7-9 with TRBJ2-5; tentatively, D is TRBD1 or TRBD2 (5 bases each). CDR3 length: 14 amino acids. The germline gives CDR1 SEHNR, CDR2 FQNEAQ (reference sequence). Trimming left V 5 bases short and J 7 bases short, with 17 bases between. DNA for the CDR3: TGTGCCAGCAGCGATAAGGGGCATGGAGGGACCCAGTACTTC. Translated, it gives CASSDKGHGGTQYF.

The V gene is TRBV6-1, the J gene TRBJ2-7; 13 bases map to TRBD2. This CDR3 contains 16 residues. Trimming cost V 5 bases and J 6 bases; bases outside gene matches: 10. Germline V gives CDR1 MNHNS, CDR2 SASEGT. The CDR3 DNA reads TGTGCCAGCAGTCTCTACCCAACTAGCGGGAGGGGCGAGCAGTACTTC. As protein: CASSLYPTSGRGEQYF.